The 3 T cell receptor beta chains given below trace back to one sample, sequenced in a study of cytomegalovirus exposure and HLA in healthy donors. Some clones are missing from TCRdb's copy, which holds only in-frame ones; the method was immunoSEQ multiplex PCR. Here the sample spans fewer than 200,000 clones, 85% being singletons. Sequences were obtained from PBMCs. All receptors come from a man between 18 and 35 years old in good health and CMV-seropositive.

This rearrangement joins TRBV4-1 to TRBJ2-5; 11 nucleotides align to TRBD1. The CDR3 is made up of 15 amino acids. The junction had 3 bases not matched to a gene; V was cut back by 1 base and J by 5 bases. Germline CDR1 MGHRA, CDR2 YSYEKL. The DNA of the CDR3 is TGCGCCAGCAGCCAAGGGACAGGGGGCAGGGAGACCCAGTACTTC. This gives the protein CASSQGTGGRETQYF.

This sequence joins TRBV11-2 and TRBJ1-1; tentatively, D is TRBD1 (5 bases). This CDR3 comprises 16 residues. V lost 5 bases and J lost 5, with 21 bases in between. Germline-derived CDR1 and CDR2 are SGHAT and FQNNGV. CDR3 nucleotides: TGTGCCAGCAGCCCTCCTCTATTAGGGGCCAGGACTGAAGCTTTCTTT. This encodes CASSPPLLGARTEAFF.

A few counts support this clone. CDR3 sequence (DNA): TGTGCCTGGGGTTACAGGGAGGGAGAAAAACTGTTTTTT. This sequence encodes CAWGYREGEKLFF. The V and J genes are TRBV30 and TRBJ1-4; weak D call: TRBD1 (6 bases). CDR3 length: 13 residues. Trimming pared 5 bases from V and 8 bases from J, leaving 15 bases between. In germline, CDR1 is GTSNPN, CDR2 SVGIG (reference sequence).